Following are 7 T cell receptor beta chains from one sample sequenced in a study of T cell responses to AZD1222 COVID-19 vaccine. Using immunoSEQ multiplex PCR, the repertoire was profiled, and TCRdb retains in-frame clones only, with some absent. The sample lists some 150,000 clones, around 90% seen once, with approximately 3.6% in the top ten. The sample was peripheral blood, taken 28 days after the second AZD1222 dose. These receptors were obtained from an adult who received the AZD1222 COVID-19 vaccine.

V gene TRBV29-1 combines with J gene TRBJ1-1, with D perhaps TRBD1 (5 bases). Per germline, CDR1 SQVTM and CDR2 ANQGSEA. This CDR3 spans 13 amino acids. CDR3 nucleotide sequence: TGCAGAGACCGGGGGGGATCCTTCACTGAAGCTTTCTTT. It translates to CRDRGGSFTEAFF.

The rearrangement links TRBV6-1 to TRBJ2-5; D remains unclear. Germline values: CDR1 MNHNS, CDR2 SASEGT. The CDR3 is 14 amino acids. V dropped 2 bases and J dropped 8 bases, with 15 bases sitting between them. The CDR3 reads CASSEPAAPETQYF. CDR3 DNA: TGTGCCAGCAGTGAACCGGCAGCCCCCGAAACCCAGTACTTC.

The chain combines TRBV11-2 with TRBJ2-7; TRBD2 agrees at 13 bases. The trim removed 5 bases at V and 6 bases at J, leaving 7 bases unmatched. There are 15 residues in the CDR3. Germline V gene sequence: CDR1 SGHAT, CDR2 FQNNGV. DNA for the CDR3: TGTGCCAGCAGCGCAGGACTAGCGGGAGCGGGCGAGCAGTACTTC. Its protein is CASSAGLAGAGEQYF. The whole variable domain, filled in from reference TRBV11-2 and TRBJ2-7, reads EAGVAQSPRYKIIEKRQSVAFWCNPISGHATLYWYQQILGQGPKLLIQFQNNGVVDDSQLPKDRFSAERLKGVDSTLKIQPAKLEDSAVYLCASSAGLAGAGEQYFGPGTRLTVT.

The sample holds one count of this clone. The chain has TRBV19 and TRBJ1-3; 9 nucleotides agree with TRBD1. The germline V gene encodes CDR1 LNHDA and CDR2 SQIVND (reference sequence). V lost 2 bases, J lost 0 bases, and 5 bases stayed unmatched. This CDR3 is 17 amino acids long. The CDR3: CASSIRTGDASGNTIYF. Written as DNA, the CDR3 is TGTGCCAGTAGTATAAGGACAGGGGACGCCTCTGGAAACACCATATATTTT.

The V and J genes are TRBV10-3 and TRBJ2-5; TRBD2 matches at 7 bases. Germline-derived CDR1 and CDR2 are ENHRY and SYGVKD. Germline trimming cut 2 bases from V and 9 bases from J; bases unmatched to any gene: 3. This CDR3 is 12 amino acids long. CDR3 residues: CAISEPGLAQYF. For the CDR3, the DNA is TGTGCCATCAGTGAGCCAGGACTAGCCCAGTACTTC.

This clone has a single count. V usage is TRBV5-1 and J usage is TRBJ1-1, with D possibly TRBD1 on 5 matching bases. Deletions cut 6 bases from V and 1 base from J, with 16 bases between. The CDR3 runs 15 residues. CDR1 SGHRS and CDR2 YFSETQ come from the germline V gene. The CDR3 region has the DNA TGCGCCAGCAACCCTCGGGGCCCTGGGAACACTGAAGCTTTCTTT. It encodes CASNPRGPGNTEAFF.

This rearrangement joins TRBV9 to TRBJ2-5, with 9 bases fitting TRBD2. This CDR3 is 15 amino acids long. Trimming cost V 3 bases and J 2 bases; bases outside gene matches: 5. Per germline, CDR1 SGDLS and CDR2 YYNGEE. The CDR3 DNA follows: TGTGCCAGCAGCGCACGACTAGCGGCACAAGAGACCCAGTACTTC. Its protein product is CASSARLAAQETQYF.